A single sample is the source of the 26 T cell receptor beta chains below, sequenced in a study of T cell changes during pregnancy in multiple sclerosis. The data were produced by immunoSEQ multiplex PCR, yet TCRdb's version contains in-frame clones alone and is incomplete. In the table there are roughly 38,000 clones, approximately 88% of which are singletons. The sample consisted of CD4+ T cells from peripheral blood mononuclear cells, taken before pregnancy. These receptors were obtained from a female donor with multiple sclerosis, enrolled in a pregnancy study.

In its sample, this clone was seen once. The chain combines TRBV14 with TRBJ1-2; TRBD1 agrees at 7 bases. V was pared by 9 bases and J by 6 bases, with 7 bases of the junction left unmatched. Germline V lookup: CDR1 SGHDN, CDR2 FVKESK. This CDR3 is built from 12 residues. As DNA, the CDR3 is TGTGCCAGTAGTTACAGGGGCCATGGCTACACCTTC. It translates to CASSYRGHGYTF.

The V gene is TRBV29-1, the J gene TRBJ2-7; a weak D match, TRBD2 (7 bases). The germline CDR1 and CDR2 sequences are SQVTM and ANQGSEA. V was clipped by 6 bases and J by 7 bases, with 19 bases between them. This CDR3 has 13 amino acids. The CDR3 nucleotides read TGCAGCGTGGCGCGGCAGGGGAGGGGAGAGCAGTACTTC. This codes for CSVARQGRGEQYF.

J is TRBJ2-7 and V is TRBV5-6, with 8 bases fitting TRBD2. J lost 2 bases, V lost 4 bases, and 17 bases had no gene match. The CDR3 contains 18 residues. Germline V gives CDR1 SGHDT, CDR2 YYEEEE. Here the CDR3 reads CASSPPGLLAARPYEQYF. The CDR3 DNA reads as TGTGCCAGCAGCCCCCCGGGATTACTAGCGGCGAGACCCTACGAGCAGTACTTC.

This chain links TRBV5-1 with TRBJ2-5; 9 nucleotides match TRBD1. J gave up 0 bases and V 4 bases, and 4 bases lay outside the gene matches. Germline CDR1 SGHRS, CDR2 YFSETQ. The CDR3 consists of 15 residues. CDR3 sequence (DNA): TGCGCCAGCAGCCGCGGACAGGGGTACCAAGAGACCCAGTACTTC. Its protein product is CASSRGQGYQETQYF.

The genes are TRBV28 and TRBJ1-2; no definite D call. The germline V gene encodes CDR1 MDHEN and CDR2 SYDVKM. V lost 5 bases and J lost 0, with 10 bases in between. The CDR3 is made up of 14 amino acids. CDR3 loop: CASSPASTNYGYTF. Written as DNA, the CDR3 is TGTGCCAGCAGTCCCGCGAGCACTAACTATGGCTACACCTTC.

This sequence joins TRBV25-1 and TRBJ1-3; perhaps TRBD1 as D (5 bases). The V end lost 2 bases, the J end lost 4 bases, and 9 bases lay between the germline ends. This CDR3 is 14 amino acids long. Germline V CDR1 and CDR2: MGHDK, SYGVNS. The DNA of the CDR3 is TGTGCCAGCAGTGAAGGGGCAGGGGGAAACACCATATATTTT. It is translated as CASSEGAGGNTIYF.

This chain joins TRBV27 and TRBJ1-2; tentatively, D is TRBD1 (6 bases). V lost 2 bases and J lost 5, with 9 bases in between. CDR1 and CDR2 (germline): MNHEY, SMNVEV (reference sequence). The CDR3 loop spans 13 amino acids. The CDR3 DNA is TGTGCCAGCAGTTTAGGTCAGGGGTATGGCTACACCTTC. Protein sequence: CASSLGQGYGYTF.

The V gene is TRBV7-6, the J gene TRBJ2-7; a possible D gene is TRBD2 (6 bases). Trimming took off 0 bases at V and 4 bases at J, with 13 bases between the two ends. Germline assignment: CDR1 SGHVS and CDR2 FNYEAQ. CDR3 size: 15 residues. Here the CDR3 reads CASSLAWDSHYEQYF. The CDR3 DNA sequence: TGTGCCAGCAGCTTAGCGTGGGACTCTCATTACGAGCAGTACTTC.

This sequence joins TRBV18 and TRBJ2-7; unclear D gene. V was clipped by 2 bases and J by 0 bases, with 8 bases between them. The CDR3 consists of 14 residues. The germline gives CDR1 KGHSH, CDR2 LQKENI. The DNA for the CDR3 is TGTGCCAGCTCACCAAGTTCCGGCTCCTACGAGCAGTACTTC. Translating it yields CASSPSSGSYEQYF.

The CDR3 sequence: CAWNLFAGGWSDTQYF. In DNA, the CDR3 is TGTGCCTGGAACCTTTTCGCGGGAGGTTGGTCAGATACGCAGTATTTT. This chain connects TRBV30 to TRBJ2-3, with TRBD2 matching over 8 bases. There are 16 residues in the CDR3. J lost 4 bases, V lost 4 bases, and 13 bases had no gene match. CDR1 GTSNPN and CDR2 SVGIG come from the germline V gene (reference sequence).

V usage is TRBV11-2 and J usage is TRBJ2-1; TRBD2 matches at 7 bases. This CDR3 contains 16 residues. The J segment lost 3 bases and the V segment lost 4 bases, leaving 9 bases of the junction unmatched. CDR1 is SGHAT and CDR2 is FQNNGV in the germline V gene. CDR3 bases: TGTGCCAGCAGCTCCAGGTTCCGGACTAGCTACAATGAGCAGTTCTTC. Translating it yields CASSSRFRTSYNEQFF.

This clone was seen only once. The rearrangement joins TRBV7-8 to TRBJ2-5, with a tentative D call TRBD2 (5 bases). V was clipped by 1 base and J by 5 bases, with 14 bases between them. This CDR3 region has 15 residues. Germline CDR1 is SGHVS and CDR2 is FQNEAQ. CDR3 DNA: TGTGCCAGCAGCTTAGTTCCAGAGCGGAGTGAGACCCAGTACTTC. Translating gives CASSLVPERSETQYF.

The chain is built from TRBV27 and TRBJ1-2, with 8 bases fitting TRBD1. V lost 3 bases, J lost 4 bases, and 1 base stayed unmatched. The length of the CDR3 is 13 residues. Germline V gene sequence: CDR1 MNHEY, CDR2 SMNVEV (reference sequence). CDR3 DNA: TGTGCCAGCAGTTTCAGGGGGCCCTATGGCTACACCTTC. Its translation: CASSFRGPYGYTF.

This clone was recorded once. V gene TRBV7-9 combines with J gene TRBJ1-1; D call uncertain. The CDR3 is 12 amino acids. V lost 5 bases and J 4 bases, leaving 8 bases between the germline ends. Per germline, CDR1 SEHNR and CDR2 FQNEAQ (reference sequence). CDR3 coding DNA: TGTGCCAGCAGCAGAGGGATCACTGAAGCTTTCTTT. Its protein product is CASSRGITEAFF.

The J gene is TRBJ1-1, the V gene TRBV6-1; 7 positions agree with TRBD1. The CDR3 is 13 residues long. V trimming: 6 bases; J trimming: 3 bases; junction bases outside the gene matches: 4. Looked up from germline, CDR1 is MNHNS and CDR2 is SASEGT. The CDR3 reads CASRAQGYTEAFF. CDR3 DNA sequence: TGTGCCAGCAGAGCACAGGGGTACACTGAAGCTTTCTTT.

The J gene is TRBJ2-3, the V gene TRBV7-9; D is unclear. Germline lookup yields CDR1 SEHNR and CDR2 FQNEAQ (reference sequence). The CDR3 has 12 amino acids. Trimming cost V 6 bases and J 2 bases, with 6 bases left between them. The CDR3 loop is CASSKNTDTQYF. Here the CDR3 DNA reads TGTGCCAGCAGTAAAAACACAGATACGCAGTATTTT.

This rearrangement joins TRBV5-1 to TRBJ1-4, with a weak D call TRBD1 (6 bases). The V end lost 6 bases, the J end lost 4 bases, and 16 bases lay between the germline ends. CDR1 is SGHRS and CDR2 is YFSETQ in the germline V gene. CDR3 size: 15 residues. The CDR3 DNA reads TGCGCCAGCAAACAGCAGGGGTCAAATAATGAAAAACTGTTTTTT. Protein sequence: CASKQQGSNNEKLFF. Together with reference TRBV5-1 and TRBJ1-4, the CDR3 gives the full variable domain: KAGVTQTPRYLIKTRGQQVTLSCSPISGHRSVSWYQQTPGQGLQFLFEYFSETQRNKGNFPGRFSGRQFSNSRSEMNVSTLELGDSALYLCASKQQGSNNEKLFFGSGTQLSVL.

V usage is TRBV7-8 and J usage is TRBJ2-7; D is unclear. Germline V CDR1 and CDR2: SGHVS, FQNEAQ. The CDR3 sequence is 16 residues long. The V end was cut by 4 bases, the J end by 2 bases, with 18 bases between. Here the CDR3 reads CASSSPFAGTAYEQYF. The CDR3 DNA reads TGTGCCAGCAGCTCCCCCTTTGCAGGAACCGCCTACGAGCAGTACTTC.

This chain uses TRBV7-6 with TRBJ2-7; 9 bases match TRBD1. The CDR3 spans 15 residues. J lost 0 bases, V lost 5 bases, and 5 bases had no gene match. CDR1 is SGHVS and CDR2 is FNYEAQ in the germline V gene. The CDR3 DNA sequence: TGTGCCAGCAGCGGGGGACAGGGCAGCTCCTACGAGCAGTACTTC. Translation: CASSGGQGSSYEQYF.

This clone appeared a single time. CDR3 protein: CASSPGQVDNEKLFF. The CDR3 DNA reads TGTGCCAGCAGCCCTGGACAGGTTGATAATGAAAAACTGTTTTTT. The chain carries TRBV7-9 and TRBJ1-4, with TRBD1 matching over 7 bases. V lost 5 bases and J lost 4; bases outside the gene matches: 7. Looked up from germline, CDR1 is SEHNR and CDR2 is FQNEAQ (reference sequence). This CDR3 comprises 15 residues.

The V and J genes are TRBV27 and TRBJ2-7, with D hard to call. The ends were cut back, 5 bases at V and 0 bases at J, with 11 bases in the middle. Germline assignment: CDR1 MNHEY and CDR2 SMNVEV (reference sequence). The CDR3 runs 14 residues. The CDR3 DNA is TGTGCCAGCAGTCGCTATATGAACTCCTACGAGCAGTACTTC. It is translated as CASSRYMNSYEQYF.

The chain combines TRBV7-9 with TRBJ2-1; D unresolved. The germline V gene encodes CDR1 SEHNR and CDR2 FQNEAQ (reference sequence). Trimming took off 1 base at V and 0 bases at J, with 10 bases between the two ends. CDR3 length: 16 amino acids. The CDR3 region is CASSLGLGDSYNEQFF. The CDR3 DNA reads TGTGCCAGCAGCTTAGGTCTCGGTGACTCCTACAATGAGCAGTTCTTC.

V and J are TRBV18 and TRBJ2-5; D gene ambiguous. CDR1 and CDR2 from the germline V gene are KGHSH and LQKENI. Trimming removed 1 base from V and 4 bases from J, with 7 bases in between. CDR3 length: 13 amino acids. CDR3 DNA: TGTGCCAGCTCACCACGGCGCGGAGAGACCCAGTACTTC. It translates to CASSPRRGETQYF.

The chain combines TRBV12-2 with TRBJ2-7; the DNA was not compared with TRBD2, the D call given in the table. TRBV12-2 is a pseudogene segment. The CDR3 runs to 17 residues. This chain's CDR3 is CASRLAASGSVAYEQYF. CDR3 DNA: TGTGCAAGTCGCTTGGCGGCTAGCGGGAGTGTTGCCTACGAGCAGTACTTC.

The CDR3 bases are TGTGCCAGCAGATCAGGACAGGGGGGAGGTGGCTACACCTTC. The encoded protein is CASRSGQGGGGYTF. The chain carries TRBV2 and TRBJ1-2, with 10 bases fitting TRBD1. There are 14 residues in the CDR3. Germline CDR1 is SNHLY and CDR2 is FYNNEI. Losses at the gene ends were 6 bases for V and 7 bases for J; bases not matched to a gene: 8.

The V call is TRBV5-1, the J call TRBJ1-1, with 7 bases lining up with TRBD1. J lost 0 bases, V lost 2 bases, and 4 bases had no gene match. CDR1 SGHRS and CDR2 YFSETQ come from the germline V gene. The CDR3 loop spans 15 amino acids. As DNA, the CDR3 is TGCGCCAGCAGCTTATTACAGGGGATGAACACTGAAGCTTTCTTT. Protein product: CASSLLQGMNTEAFF.